This entry concerns a single T cell receptor (beta chain). No antigen is known for it. A read error may explain this, as a much larger clone is one base away. The data derive from a study of identical twins. Every one of the donors was a healthy Caucasian. Germline loops: CDR1 SGHTA, CDR2 FQGNSA. This CDR3 region has 12 residues. Study-wide points: It was cross-sectional statistical analysis, not following the same donors, that the conclusions relied on. Twins' excess sharing was less marked for out-of-frame beta sequences.

With template switching, a universal primer site was added, and the cDNA carried unique molecular identifiers. TCRdb independently ran MiXCR on the 5' RACE reads; one entry per CDR3 protein. Of a few hundred thousand distinct CDR3 sequences listed, roughly 13% were seen once; the top ten hold 4% to 5%. In addition, the sample was reused for a study of yellow fever vaccine responses in identical twins.

Sequencing used memory (CD45RO+) T cells sorted from blood. The TCR sequence derives from a woman aged 18-29 years in good health. V gene TRBV7-2 combines with J gene TRBJ2-1; perhaps TRBD2 as D (5 bases). The CDR3 loop reads CASGLPTGGQFF. In DNA, the CDR3 is TGTGCCAGCGGCTTACCGACCGGAGGGCAGTTCTTC.